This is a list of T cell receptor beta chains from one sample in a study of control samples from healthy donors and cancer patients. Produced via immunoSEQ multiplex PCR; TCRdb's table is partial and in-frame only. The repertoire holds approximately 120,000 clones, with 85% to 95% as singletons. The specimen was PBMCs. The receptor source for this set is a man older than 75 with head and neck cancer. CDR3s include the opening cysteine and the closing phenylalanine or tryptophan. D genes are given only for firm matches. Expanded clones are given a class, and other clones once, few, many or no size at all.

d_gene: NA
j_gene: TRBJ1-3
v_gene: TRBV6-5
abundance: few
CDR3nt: TGTGCCAGCACCTCCGGAAGGGACACCATATATTTT
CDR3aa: CASTSGRDTIYF

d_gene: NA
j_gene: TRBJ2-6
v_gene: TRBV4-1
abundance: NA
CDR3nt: TGCGCCAGCAGCCAAGATCGAGGTTCTGGGGCCAACGTCCTGACTTTC
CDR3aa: CASSQDRGSGANVLTF

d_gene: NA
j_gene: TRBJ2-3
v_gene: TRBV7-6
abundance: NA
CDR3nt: TGTGCCAGCAGCTTAAAGAGCCATACGGATACGCAGTATTTT
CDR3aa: CASSLKSHTDTQYF

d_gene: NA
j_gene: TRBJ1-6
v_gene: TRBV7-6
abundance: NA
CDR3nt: TGTGCCAGCAGGTTACAGGGAGATATGAATTCACCCCTCCACTTT
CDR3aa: CASRLQGDMNSPLHF

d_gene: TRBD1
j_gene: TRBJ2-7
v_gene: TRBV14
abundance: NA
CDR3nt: TGTGCCAGCAGCCTTAGGACAGGACCTTACGAGCAGTACTTC
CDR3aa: CASSLRTGPYEQYF

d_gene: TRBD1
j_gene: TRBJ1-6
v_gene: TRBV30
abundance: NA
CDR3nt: TGTGCCTGGAGTGTCACAGGGGTTGAAGGTTCACCCCTCCACTTT
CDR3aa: CAWSVTGVEGSPLHF

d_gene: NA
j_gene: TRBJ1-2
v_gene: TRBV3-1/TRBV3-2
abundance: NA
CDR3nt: TGTGCCAGCAGCCAAGATCGGACAGTCTGCACCTTC
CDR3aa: CASSQDRTVCTF

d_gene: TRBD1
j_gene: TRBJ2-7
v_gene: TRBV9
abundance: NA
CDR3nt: TGTGCCAGCAGCGTACGGGACAGGGGCGAGCAGTACTTC
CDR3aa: CASSVRDRGEQYF

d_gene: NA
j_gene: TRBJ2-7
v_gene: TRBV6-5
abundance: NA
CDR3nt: TGTGCCAGCAGTTACAGGGGATCCTACGAGCAGTACTTC
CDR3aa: CASSYRGSYEQYF

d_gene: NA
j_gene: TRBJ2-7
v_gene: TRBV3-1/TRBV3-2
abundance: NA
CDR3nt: TGTGCCAGCAGCCAAGGTGAGGATGAGCAGTACTTC
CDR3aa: CASSQGEDEQYF

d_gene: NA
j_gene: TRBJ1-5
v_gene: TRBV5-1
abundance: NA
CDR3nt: TGCGCCAGCAGCTTGGTTGTCTTGTCGAGGGAATATAGCAATCAGCCCCAGCATTTT
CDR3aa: CASSLVVLSREYSNQPQHF

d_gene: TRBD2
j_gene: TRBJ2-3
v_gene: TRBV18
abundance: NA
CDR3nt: TGTGCCAGCTCATCCTACACTAGCGGGAGGGCCACAGATACGCAGTATTTT
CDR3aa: CASSSYTSGRATDTQYF

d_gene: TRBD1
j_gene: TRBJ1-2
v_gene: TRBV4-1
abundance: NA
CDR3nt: TGCGCCAGCAGCCCCCGGACAGGCTTCTATGGCTACACCTTC
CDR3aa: CASSPRTGFYGYTF

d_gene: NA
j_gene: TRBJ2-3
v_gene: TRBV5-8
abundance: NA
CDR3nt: TGTGCCAGCAGCCCGGTGGGAATCGGGGGAGCGAGCACAGATACGCAGTATTTT
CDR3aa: CASSPVGIGGASTDTQYF

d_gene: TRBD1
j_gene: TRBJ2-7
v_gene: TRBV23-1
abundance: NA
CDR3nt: TGCGCCAGCACTATCAATCATCAGGGGGCAACCTACGAGCAGTACTTC
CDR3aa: CASTINHQGATYEQYF

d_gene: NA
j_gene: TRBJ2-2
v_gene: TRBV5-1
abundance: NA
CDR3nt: TGCGCCAGCACGGCTGGGGGGCAGGCGGGCACCGGGGAGCTGTTTTTT
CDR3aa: CASTAGGQAGTGELFF

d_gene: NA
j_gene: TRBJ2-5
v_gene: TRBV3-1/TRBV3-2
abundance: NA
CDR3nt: TGTGCCAGCAGCCAAGTTGTTTTGGAGACCCAGTACTTC
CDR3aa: CASSQVVLETQYF

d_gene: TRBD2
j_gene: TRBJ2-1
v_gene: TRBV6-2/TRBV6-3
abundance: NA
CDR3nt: TGTGCCAGCAGCCCTGGGGGTGTTGCGGGAGGGACCCCTGTGGAGCAGTTCTTC
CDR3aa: CASSPGGVAGGTPVEQFF

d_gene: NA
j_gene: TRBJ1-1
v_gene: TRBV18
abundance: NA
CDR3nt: TGTGCCAGCTCACTGGAGTTGCATGGAACTGAAGCTTTCTTT
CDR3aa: CASSLELHGTEAFF

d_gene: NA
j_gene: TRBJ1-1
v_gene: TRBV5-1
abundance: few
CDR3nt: TGCGCCAGCAGCTTGTTGGGGGGCGGCACTGAAGCTTTCTTT
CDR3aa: CASSLLGGGTEAFF

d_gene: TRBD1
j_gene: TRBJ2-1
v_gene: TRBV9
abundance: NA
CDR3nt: TGTGCCAGCAGCGTAGGGGGACAGATCAATGAGCAGTTCTTC
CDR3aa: CASSVGGQINEQFF

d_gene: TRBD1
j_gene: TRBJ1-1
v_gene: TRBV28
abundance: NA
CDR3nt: TGTGCCAGCAGAAGGAGGGGGCCAACCATGAACACTGAAGCTTTCTTT
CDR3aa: CASRRRGPTMNTEAFF

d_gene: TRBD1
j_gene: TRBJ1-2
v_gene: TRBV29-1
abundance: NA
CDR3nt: TGCAGCGTTGAAACGGGACAGGGAGCTGGCTACACCTTC
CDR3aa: CSVETGQGAGYTF

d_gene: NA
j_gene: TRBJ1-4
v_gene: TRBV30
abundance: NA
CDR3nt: TGTGCCTGGAGTGCCTACAGAGAAAAACTGTTTTTT
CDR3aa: CAWSAYREKLFF

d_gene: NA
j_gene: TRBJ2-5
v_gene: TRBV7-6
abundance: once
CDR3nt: TGTGCCAGCAGTCGATGGACGGACCTCCTGGAGACCCAGTACTTC
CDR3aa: CASSRWTDLLETQYF

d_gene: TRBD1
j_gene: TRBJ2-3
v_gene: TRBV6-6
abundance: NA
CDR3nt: TGTGCCAGCACTATCGGACAGGGTTCAGATACGCAGTATTTT
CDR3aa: CASTIGQGSDTQYF

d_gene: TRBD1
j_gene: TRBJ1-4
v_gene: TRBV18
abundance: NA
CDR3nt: TGTGCCAGCTCACCACCTCGGGACAGGGTTGAAAAACTGTTTTTT
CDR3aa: CASSPPRDRVEKLFF

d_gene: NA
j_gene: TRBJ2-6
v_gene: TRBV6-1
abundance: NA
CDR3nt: TGTGCCAGCAGTGAAGGACACTACCTACCTGGGGCCAACGTCCTGACTTTC
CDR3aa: CASSEGHYLPGANVLTF

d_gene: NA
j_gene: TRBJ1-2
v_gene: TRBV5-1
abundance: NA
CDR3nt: TGCGCCAGCAGCTTGCCAGGGGTTCATGGCTACACCTTC
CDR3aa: CASSLPGVHGYTF

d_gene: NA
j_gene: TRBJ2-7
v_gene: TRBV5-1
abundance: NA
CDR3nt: TGCGCCAGCAGCGCGGACAGCACTTCCTACGAGCAGTACTTC
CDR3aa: CASSADSTSYEQYF

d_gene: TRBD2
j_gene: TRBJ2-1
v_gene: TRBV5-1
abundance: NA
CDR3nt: TGCGCCAGCAGCGTACAGGGAAGGAAACTAGCGGGGTACAATGAGCAGTTCTTC
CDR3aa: CASSVQGRKLAGYNEQFF

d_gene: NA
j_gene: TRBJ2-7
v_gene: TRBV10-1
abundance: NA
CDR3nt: TGCCCCCCCAGCCCACCGGGGGGCAGGACATCCTACGAGCAGTACTTC
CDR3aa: CPPSPPGGRTSYEQYF

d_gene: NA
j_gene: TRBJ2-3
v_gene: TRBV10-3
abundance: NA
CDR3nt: TGTGCCATCTCAAGACAGGTACAGGGAGATACGCAGTATTTT
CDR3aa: CAISRQVQGDTQYF

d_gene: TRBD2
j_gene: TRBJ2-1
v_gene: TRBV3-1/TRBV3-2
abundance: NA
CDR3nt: TGTGCCAGCAGCCAAGCCCTAGCGGGAGGGGGGAATGAGCAGTTCTTC
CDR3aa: CASSQALAGGGNEQFF

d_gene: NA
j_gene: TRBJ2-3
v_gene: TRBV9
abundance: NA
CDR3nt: TGTGCCAGCAGCGTAGATAGGAGCACAGATACGCAGTATTTT
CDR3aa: CASSVDRSTDTQYF

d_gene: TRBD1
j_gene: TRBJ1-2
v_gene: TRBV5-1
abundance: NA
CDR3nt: TGCGCCAGCAGCCCTAGGACAGGGGGTAACTATGGCTACACCTTC
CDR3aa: CASSPRTGGNYGYTF

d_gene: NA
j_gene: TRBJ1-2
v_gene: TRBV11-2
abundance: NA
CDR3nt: TGTGCCAGCAGCTTAGATAGAGGGAACTATGGCTACACCTTC
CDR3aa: CASSLDRGNYGYTF

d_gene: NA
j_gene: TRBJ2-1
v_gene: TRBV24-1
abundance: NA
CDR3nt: TGTGCCCCGACTCAACCCAACAGCTCCTACAATGAGCAGTTCTTC
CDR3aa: CAPTQPNSSYNEQFF

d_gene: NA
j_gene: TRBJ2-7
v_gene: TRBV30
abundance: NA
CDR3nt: TGTGCCTGGAGTCCCCGGACAGAGCAGTACTTC
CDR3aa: CAWSPRTEQYF

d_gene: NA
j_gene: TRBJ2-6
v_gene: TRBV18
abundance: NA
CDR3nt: TGTGCCAGCTCACCAAGTTACGGGGGGCCATCTGGGGCCAACGTCCTGACTTTC
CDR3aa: CASSPSYGGPSGANVLTF

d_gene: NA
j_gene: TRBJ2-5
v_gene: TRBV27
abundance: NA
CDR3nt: TGTGCCAGCAGTTTCCTAAGTCGACAGCAAGAGACCCAGTACTTC
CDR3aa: CASSFLSRQQETQYF

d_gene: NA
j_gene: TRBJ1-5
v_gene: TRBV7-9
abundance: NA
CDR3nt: TGTGCCAGCAGTCTTTTTAGGGGGGGGTATAATCAGCCCCAGCATTTT
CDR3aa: CASSLFRGGYNQPQHF